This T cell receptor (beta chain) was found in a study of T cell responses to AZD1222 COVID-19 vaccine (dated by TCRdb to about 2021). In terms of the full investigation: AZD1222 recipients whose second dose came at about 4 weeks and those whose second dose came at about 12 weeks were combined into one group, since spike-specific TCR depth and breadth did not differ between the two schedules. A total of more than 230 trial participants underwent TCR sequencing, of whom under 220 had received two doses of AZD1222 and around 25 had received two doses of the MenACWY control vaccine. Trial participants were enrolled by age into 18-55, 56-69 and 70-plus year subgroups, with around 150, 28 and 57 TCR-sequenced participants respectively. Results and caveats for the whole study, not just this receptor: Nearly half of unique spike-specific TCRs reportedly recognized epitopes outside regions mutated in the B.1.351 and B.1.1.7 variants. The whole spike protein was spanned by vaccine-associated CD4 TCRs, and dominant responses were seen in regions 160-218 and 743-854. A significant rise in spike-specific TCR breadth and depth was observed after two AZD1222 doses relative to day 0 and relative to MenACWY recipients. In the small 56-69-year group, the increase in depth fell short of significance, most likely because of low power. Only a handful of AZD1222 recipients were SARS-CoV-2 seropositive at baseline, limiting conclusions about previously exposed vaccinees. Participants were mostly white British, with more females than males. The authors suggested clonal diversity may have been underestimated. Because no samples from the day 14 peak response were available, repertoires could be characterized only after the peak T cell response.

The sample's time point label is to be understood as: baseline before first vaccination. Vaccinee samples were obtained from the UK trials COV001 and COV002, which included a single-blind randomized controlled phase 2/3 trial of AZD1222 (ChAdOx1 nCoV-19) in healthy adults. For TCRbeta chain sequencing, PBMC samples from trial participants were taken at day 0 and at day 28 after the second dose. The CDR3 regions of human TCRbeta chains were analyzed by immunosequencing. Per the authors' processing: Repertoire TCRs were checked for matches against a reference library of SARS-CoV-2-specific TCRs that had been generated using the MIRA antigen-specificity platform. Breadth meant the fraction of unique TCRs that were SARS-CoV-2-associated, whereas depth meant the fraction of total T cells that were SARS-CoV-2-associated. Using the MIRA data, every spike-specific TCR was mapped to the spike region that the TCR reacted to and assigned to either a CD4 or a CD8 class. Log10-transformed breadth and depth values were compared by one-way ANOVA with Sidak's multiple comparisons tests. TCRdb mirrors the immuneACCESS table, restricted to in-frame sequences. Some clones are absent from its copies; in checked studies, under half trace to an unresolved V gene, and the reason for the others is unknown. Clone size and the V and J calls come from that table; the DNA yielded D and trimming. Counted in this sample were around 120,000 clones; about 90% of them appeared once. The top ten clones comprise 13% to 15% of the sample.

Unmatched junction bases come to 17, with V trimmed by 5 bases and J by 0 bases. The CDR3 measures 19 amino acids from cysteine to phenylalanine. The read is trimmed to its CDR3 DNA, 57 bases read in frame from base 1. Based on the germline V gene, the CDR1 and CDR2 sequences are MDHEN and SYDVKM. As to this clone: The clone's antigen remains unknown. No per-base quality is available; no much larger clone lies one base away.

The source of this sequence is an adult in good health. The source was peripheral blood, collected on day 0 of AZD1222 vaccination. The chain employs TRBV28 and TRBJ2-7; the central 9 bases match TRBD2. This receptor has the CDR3 CASSLEVAGAFPSSYEQYF. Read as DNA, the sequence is TGTGCCAGCAGTCTAGAGGTAGCGGGAGCCTTTCCGAGCTCCTACGAGCAGTACTTC.